What follows describes a single T cell receptor (beta chain). These data are taken from a study of blood T cell repertoires in COVID-19. Assay used: immunoSEQ multiplex PCR; TCRdb lists only in-frame clones, some missing. The sample lists some 350,000 clones; around 87% were seen once. This CDR3 is built from 12 residues. Trimming stripped 5 bases from V and 3 bases from J, with 8 bases between. The clonotype was recovered from a woman aged 45-65 years with COVID-19, enrolled during active disease. The chain couples TRBV12-3 or TRBV12-4 to TRBJ2-7, with a tentative D call TRBD1 (5 bases). The sequenced material came from peripheral blood. The CDR3, as DNA: TGTGCCAGCAGTCGTGACAGCTACGAGCAGTACTTC. This codes for CASSRDSYEQYF.